The present TCR beta chain was sequenced within a study of blood T cell repertoires in COVID-19. Study information: There were acute and convalescent COVID-19 samples, and they came from the United States, Italy and Spain. T cells, B-cell-depleted T cells, or PBMCs provided the cDNA or gDNA that served as material.

V was trimmed by 5 bases and J by 3 bases, leaving 10 bases between them. CDR1 and CDR2 (germline): LNHDA, SQIVND (reference sequence). CDR3 length equals 13 residues. Source study methods: Reference gene primer amplification in the assay estimated nucleated cell counts. Method: immunoSEQ multiplex PCR; TCRdb's copy keeps in-frame clones and lacks some. Clone size and V and J calls were adopted from that table, with D and trimming inferred from the DNA. The data contain roughly 290,000 clones, roughly 90% of them singletons. The clonotype was recovered from a man in his thirties or forties with acute or convalescent COVID-19. The chain carries TRBV19 and TRBJ1-1; no reliable D call. The sequenced material came from peripheral blood. The CDR3 nucleotides are TGTGCCAGTAGTGTCTCAGTGTACACTGAAGCTTTCTTT. This translates into CASSVSVYTEAFF.